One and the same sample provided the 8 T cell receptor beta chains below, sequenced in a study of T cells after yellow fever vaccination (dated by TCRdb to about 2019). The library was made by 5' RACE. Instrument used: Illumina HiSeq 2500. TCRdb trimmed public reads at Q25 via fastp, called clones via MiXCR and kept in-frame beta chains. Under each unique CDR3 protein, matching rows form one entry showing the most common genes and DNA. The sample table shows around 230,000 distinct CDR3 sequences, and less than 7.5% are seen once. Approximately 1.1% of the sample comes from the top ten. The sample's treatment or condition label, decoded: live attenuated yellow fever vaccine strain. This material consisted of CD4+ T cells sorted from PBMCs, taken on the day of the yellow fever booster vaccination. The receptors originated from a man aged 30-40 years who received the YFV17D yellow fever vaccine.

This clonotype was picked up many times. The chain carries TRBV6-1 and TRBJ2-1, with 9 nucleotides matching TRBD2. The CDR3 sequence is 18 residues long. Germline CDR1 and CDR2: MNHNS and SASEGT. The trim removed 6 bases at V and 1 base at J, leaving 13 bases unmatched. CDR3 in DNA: TGTGCCAGCAGGGTGGGCCTAGCGGGGAGGGGGTCCTACAATGAGCAGTTCTTC. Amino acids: CASRVGLAGRGSYNEQFF.

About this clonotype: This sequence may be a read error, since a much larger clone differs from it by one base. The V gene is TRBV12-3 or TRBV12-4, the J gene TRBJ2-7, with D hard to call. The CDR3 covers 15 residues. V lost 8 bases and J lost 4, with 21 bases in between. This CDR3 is CASCPRVLARYEQYF. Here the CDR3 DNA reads TGTGCCAGCTGTCCTCGGGTCTTGGCGAGGTACGAGCAGTACTTC.

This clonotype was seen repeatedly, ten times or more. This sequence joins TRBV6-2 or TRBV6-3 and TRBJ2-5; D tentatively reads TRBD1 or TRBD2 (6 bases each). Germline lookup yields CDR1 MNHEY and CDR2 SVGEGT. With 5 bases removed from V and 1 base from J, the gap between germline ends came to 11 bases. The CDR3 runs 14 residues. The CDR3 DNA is TGTGCCAGCAGTCCCCGGGGGCTCCAAGAGACCCAGTACTTC. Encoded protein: CASSPRGLQETQYF.

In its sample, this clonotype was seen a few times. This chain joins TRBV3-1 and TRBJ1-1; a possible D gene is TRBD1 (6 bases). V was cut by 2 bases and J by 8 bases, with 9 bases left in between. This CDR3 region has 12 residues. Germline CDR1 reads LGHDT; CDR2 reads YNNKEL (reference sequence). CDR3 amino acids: CASSQRGREAFF. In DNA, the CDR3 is TGTGCCAGCAGCCAAAGGGGGAGAGAAGCTTTCTTT.

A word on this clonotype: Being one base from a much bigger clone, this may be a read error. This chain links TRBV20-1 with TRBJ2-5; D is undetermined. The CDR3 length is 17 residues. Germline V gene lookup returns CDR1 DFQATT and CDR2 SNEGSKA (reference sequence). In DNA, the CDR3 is TGCCGTGCTAGAGTTCCTAGAGCCGACAAGATCCAAGAGACCCAGTACTTC. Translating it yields CRARVPRADKIQETQYF.

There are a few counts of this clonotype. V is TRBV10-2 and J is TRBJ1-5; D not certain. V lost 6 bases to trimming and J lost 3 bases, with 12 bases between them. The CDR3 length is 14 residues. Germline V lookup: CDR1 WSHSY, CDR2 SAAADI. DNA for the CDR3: TGCGCCAGCAGCGACAATGGGCCCAATCAGCCCCAGCATTTT. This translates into CASSDNGPNQPQHF.

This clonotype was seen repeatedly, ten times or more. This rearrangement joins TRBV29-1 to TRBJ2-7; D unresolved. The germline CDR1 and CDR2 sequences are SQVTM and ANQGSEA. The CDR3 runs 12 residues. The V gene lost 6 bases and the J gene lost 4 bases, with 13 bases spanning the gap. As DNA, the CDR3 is TGCAGCGTACTGGTTACAAATTACGAGCAGTACTTC. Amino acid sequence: CSVLVTNYEQYF.

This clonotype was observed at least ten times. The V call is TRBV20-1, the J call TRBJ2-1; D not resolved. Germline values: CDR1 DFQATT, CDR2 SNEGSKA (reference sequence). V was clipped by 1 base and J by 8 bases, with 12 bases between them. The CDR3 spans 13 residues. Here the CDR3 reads CSARASKAHEQFF. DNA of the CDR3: TGCAGTGCTAGAGCATCCAAAGCCCATGAGCAGTTCTTC.